This TCR beta chain originates from a study of T cells in Graves' hyperthyroidism and ophthalmopathy. Many counts were recorded for this clonotype. The investigators amplified TCR beta CDR3 regions from RNA transcripts. The primer set for the first-round RT-PCR of the TCR CDR3 was HTBI. In TCRdb, the multiplex PCR reads were re-called with MiXCR into one record per CDR3 protein. The table has 650,000 to 700,000 distinct CDR3 sequences, roughly 17% seen once. This CDR3 has 15 amino acids. Germline CDR1 and CDR2: ENHRY and SYGVKD. With 6 bases clipped from V and 9 bases from J, the junction kept 13 bases outside the gene matches. The study defined stable Graves' hyperthyroidism as no ophthalmopathy progression within 18 months.

This clonotype was obtained from a man aged 50 to 60 with Graves' hyperthyroidism. Specimen: blood. The genes are TRBV10-3 and TRBJ2-1; the match to TRBD2 covers 8 bases. In nucleotides, the CDR3 is TGTGCCATCAGCATTCTAGCGGGTCTGGAGGGTGAGCAGTTCTTC. The encoded protein is CAISILAGLEGEQFF.